This T cell receptor (beta chain) was identified during a study of cytomegalovirus exposure and HLA in healthy donors. Study details: A later analysis reported the 130 or so validation repertoires used the same platform as the approximately 670 first-cohort repertoires.

The CDR3 sequence is 16 residues long. J lost 2 bases, V lost 10 bases, and 16 bases had no gene match. The germline gives CDR1 SGHAT, CDR2 FQNNGV. Data came from immunoSEQ multiplex PCR; TCRdb stores just in-frame clones and leaves some out. Of around 100,000 clones listed, approximately 81% are singletons. Study findings and constraints: In vitro confirmation showed three CMV-associated chains to be CMV antigen specific. That first-cohort TCR clusters tended to co-occur in the 90 to 150 validation repertoires was found in a later analysis. The authors listed over 150 TCR beta chains as cytomegalovirus-associated.

Note on this clone: The antigen is not known.

This sequence was found in a man younger than 35 in good health and CMV-seropositive. The rearrangement joins TRBV11-2 to TRBJ2-7; 8 nucleotides line up with TRBD2. The sample consisted of PBMCs. This CDR3 reads CATSGGAGPSPYEQYF. DNA of the CDR3: TGTGCCACCTCGGGGGGGGCCGGTCCGAGCCCCTACGAGCAGTACTTC.